The 27 T cell receptor beta chains given below trace back to one sample, sequenced in a study of T cell responses to AZD1222 COVID-19 vaccine. The data were produced by immunoSEQ multiplex PCR, yet TCRdb's version contains in-frame clones alone and is incomplete. The table records approximately 100,000 clones, about 93% of them present only once. The material sequenced was peripheral blood, taken on day 0 of AZD1222 vaccination. The receptors shown here come from an adult in good health.

This clone was observed a single time. The rearrangement links TRBV5-4 to TRBJ1-6; D gene uncertain. The CDR3 runs 16 residues. Germline assignment: CDR1 SGHNT and CDR2 YYREEE (reference sequence). V was shortened by 1 base and J by 0 bases, with 8 bases between the two germline ends. The CDR3 sequence is CASSLLQSSYNSPLHF. In nucleotides, the CDR3 is TGTGCCAGCAGCTTGCTCCAGAGCTCCTATAATTCACCCCTCCACTTT.

This clone is judged medium-sized. The chain recombines TRBV4-1 with TRBJ2-1, with 8 nucleotides matching TRBD2. Losses at the gene ends were 0 bases for V and 13 bases for J; bases not matched to a gene: 20. This CDR3 has 18 residues. Germline CDR1 reads MGHRA; CDR2 reads YSYEKL. The CDR3 reads CASSQDPWQLADWHGQFF. The CDR3 bases are TGCGCCAGCAGCCAAGATCCTTGGCAACTAGCGGACTGGCATGGTCAGTTCTTC.

The J gene is TRBJ1-2, the V gene TRBV9, with a weak D call TRBD1 (5 bases). CDR3 size: 13 residues. Trimming left V 0 bases short and J 3 bases short, with 6 bases between. The germline V gene encodes CDR1 SGDLS and CDR2 YYNGEE. The DNA of the CDR3 is TGTGCCAGCAGCGTAGGGGGGGACTATGGCTACACCTTC. It translates to CASSVGGDYGYTF. Full variable domain (missing parts from reference TRBV9 and TRBJ1-2): DSGVTQTPKHLITATGQRVTLRCSPRSGDLSVYWYQQSLDQGLQFLIQYYNGEERAKGNILERFSAQQFPDLHSELNLSSLELGDSALYFCASSVGGDYGYTFGSGTRLTVV.

The CDR3 region is CASSQTDYDYEQYF. The CDR3 nucleotides are TGCGCCAGCAGCCAGACGGACTATGACTACGAGCAGTACTTC. V usage is TRBV4-1 and J usage is TRBJ2-7; weak D call: TRBD2 (6 bases). There are 14 residues in the CDR3. The V gene's germline CDR1 is MGHRA and CDR2 YSYEKL. The germline V and J ends were trimmed by 3 bases and 3 bases, with 12 bases remaining between them.

The table lists this clone with a few counts. V is TRBV5-8 and J is TRBJ2-1; 7 nucleotides line up with TRBD1. Germline trimming cut 2 bases from V and 8 bases from J; bases unmatched to any gene: 10. Germline-derived CDR1 and CDR2 are SGHTS and YDEGEE. CDR3 length: 15 amino acids. Written as DNA, the CDR3 is TGTGCCAGCAGCTTCGGGACAGCCCTCAGGGATGAGCAGTTCTTC. Protein: CASSFGTALRDEQFF.

The CDR3 DNA is TGTGCCAGTAGTATAGCCTTAGGGCAGATCGTGGCTGCGCGCACCTTC. Its translation is CASSIALGQIVAARTF. The V gene is TRBV19, the J gene TRBJ1-2; D remains ambiguous. CDR1 is LNHDA, CDR2 SQIVND, per germline (reference sequence). Trimming stripped 1 base from V and 13 bases from J, with 25 bases between. The length of the CDR3 is 16 residues.

The DNA for the CDR3 is TGCAGCGCCCACTTGACAGGGAAGTATGGCTACACCTTC. It yields the protein CSAHLTGKYGYTF. The chain employs TRBV29-1 and TRBJ1-2, with 7 bases that match TRBD1. The trim removed 7 bases at V and 5 bases at J, leaving 10 bases unmatched. The germline gives CDR1 SQVTM, CDR2 ANQGSEA. CDR3 length: 13 amino acids.

CDR3 amino acids: CASSPGQGALNTEAFF. The CDR3 DNA is TGCGCCAGCAGCCCGGGACAGGGGGCATTGAACACTGAAGCTTTCTTT. V and J are TRBV5-1 and TRBJ1-1, with 12 bases identical to TRBD1. V gave up 4 bases and J gave up 0 bases; unmatched junction bases: 4. Germline values: CDR1 SGHRS, CDR2 YFSETQ. The CDR3 is 16 amino acids.

V usage is TRBV7-3 and J usage is TRBJ2-1; the D gene is possibly TRBD2 (6 bases). The germline V and J ends were trimmed by 1 base and 8 bases, with 12 bases remaining between them. CDR3 length: 14 residues. Germline values: CDR1 SGHTA, CDR2 FQGTGA. DNA for the CDR3: TGTGCCAGCAGCTTAAACGGCGGAGGGCATGAGCAGTTCTTC. This gives the protein CASSLNGGGHEQFF.

The chain couples TRBV10-3 to TRBJ2-6; D gene ambiguous. Germline CDR1 and CDR2: ENHRY and SYGVKD. This CDR3 spans 15 amino acids. V was pared by 0 bases and J by 2 bases, with 5 bases between. DNA for the CDR3: TGTGCCATCAGTGAGTCTGGAACTGGGGCCAACGTCCTGACTTTC. Its translation is CAISESGTGANVLTF.

This clone was found once. CDR3 in amino acids: CASSPTPNYGYTF. The CDR3 nucleotides read TGTGCCAGCAGCCCCACACCGAACTATGGCTACACCTTC. This chain links TRBV11-3 with TRBJ1-2; the D is unclear. CDR3 length: 13 residues. Germline assignment: CDR1 SGHNT and CDR2 YENEEA. Trimming pared 5 bases from V and 2 bases from J, leaving 9 bases between. Variable domain in full (rest from reference TRBV11-3 and TRBJ1-2): EAGVVQSPRYKIIEKKQPVAFWCNPISGHNTLYWYLQNLGQGPELLIRYENEEAVDDSQLPKDRFSAERLKGVDSTLKIQPAELGDSAVYLCASSPTPNYGYTFGSGTRLTVV.

The rearrangement uses TRBV27 and TRBJ1-5, with TRBD1 as a possible D gene (6 bases). Trimming removed 2 bases at V and 6 bases at J, with 11 bases between. This CDR3 spans 14 amino acids. Germline CDR1 and CDR2: MNHEY and SMNVEV (reference sequence). CDR3 nucleotide sequence: TGTGCCAGCAGTTTAAGGGGGGTTGCTCAGCCCCAGCATTTT. It yields the protein CASSLRGVAQPQHF.

For the CDR3, the DNA is TGTGCCAGCACCAAGGGACAGCTCTATGGCTACACCTTC. It is translated as CASTKGQLYGYTF. The J gene is TRBJ1-2, the V gene TRBV25-1, with TRBD1 matching 7 bases. The CDR3 has 13 residues. V trimming: 7 bases; J trimming: 4 bases; junction bases outside the gene matches: 6. Germline V lookup: CDR1 MGHDK, CDR2 SYGVNS.

The chain employs TRBV11-3 and TRBJ2-7; D unclear. CDR1 and CDR2 from the germline V gene are SGHNT and YENEEA. The CDR3 is made up of 12 amino acids. V gave up 4 bases and J gave up 3 bases, with 7 bases separating them. The CDR3, as DNA: TGTGCCAGCAGCTGGAGCGTCTACGAGCAGTACTTC. It translates to CASSWSVYEQYF.

The chain employs TRBV27 and TRBJ2-1; D might be TRBD2 (6 bases). There are 15 residues in the CDR3. Germline lookup yields CDR1 MNHEY and CDR2 SMNVEV (reference sequence). The V gene lost 3 bases and the J gene lost 3 bases, with 12 bases spanning the gap. The DNA of the CDR3 is TGTGCCAGCAGTTTTGGACGGGGACTCTACAATGAGCAGTTCTTC. Translated: CASSFGRGLYNEQFF.

This chain connects TRBV5-8 to TRBJ1-2; D may be TRBD1 (5 bases). Germline CDR1 SGHTS, CDR2 YDEGEE. This CDR3 is 14 amino acids long. V lost 0 bases, J lost 3 bases, and 9 bases lay in between. The CDR3 loop is CASSLGGVDYGYTF. In DNA, the CDR3 is TGTGCCAGCAGCTTGGGAGGGGTTGACTATGGCTACACCTTC.

The gene calls are TRBV6-1 and TRBJ2-2, with 8 bases identical to TRBD1. The CDR3 is 14 amino acids. V trimming: 5 bases; J trimming: 4 bases; junction bases outside the gene matches: 3. Germline V CDR1 and CDR2: MNHNS, SASEGT. For the CDR3, the DNA is TGTGCCAGCAGTTTCAGGGGGCCCACCGGGGAGCTGTTTTTT. Translated: CASSFRGPTGELFF.

The chain recombines TRBV6-6 with TRBJ1-3; D unclear. This CDR3 spans 14 amino acids. The V gene's germline CDR1 is MNHNY and CDR2 SVGAGI (reference sequence). Trimming took 5 bases from V and 3 from J, leaving 11 bases between them. CDR3 sequence: CASSPSGVGNTIYF. The CDR3 coding sequence is TGTGCCAGCAGTCCGTCCGGCGTTGGAAACACCATATATTTT.

The chain recombines TRBV9 with TRBJ2-3; D gene unclear. V was clipped by 3 bases and J by 0 bases, with 11 bases between them. Germline lookup yields CDR1 SGDLS and CDR2 YYNGEE. The CDR3 spans 15 residues. The CDR3 DNA sequence: TGTGCCAGCAGCGGCCGGGCCCTAAGCACAGATACGCAGTATTTT. This sequence encodes CASSGRALSTDTQYF.

The chain carries TRBV6-1 and TRBJ2-7; tentative D call: TRBD1 (6 bases). V lost 1 base, J lost 6 bases, and 10 bases lay in between. The germline V gene encodes CDR1 MNHNS and CDR2 SASEGT. The CDR3 extends over 13 amino acids. CDR3 nucleotides: TGTGCCAGCAGTGAAGACAGGGACGGCGAGCAGTACTTC. It encodes CASSEDRDGEQYF.

The chain uses TRBV10-3 and TRBJ1-5; maybe TRBD1 (5 bases). Germline V gene data show CDR1 as ENHRY and CDR2 as SYGVKD. V was clipped by 4 bases and J by 4 bases, with 11 bases between them. The CDR3 is made up of 14 amino acids. The CDR3 DNA is TGTGCCATCAGTGTGGGGGGGTGGAATCAGCCCCAGCATTTT. As protein: CAISVGGWNQPQHF.

V gene TRBV7-8 combines with J gene TRBJ2-1; TRBD2 matches at 7 bases. CDR1 is SGHVS and CDR2 is FQNEAQ in the germline V gene. The V segment lost 2 bases and the J segment 4 bases; nucleotides outside the gene matches: 11. The CDR3 spans 17 residues. The CDR3: CASSLLGSGIIYNEQFF. The CDR3 coding sequence is TGTGCCAGCAGCTTATTGGGAAGCGGGATCATATACAATGAGCAGTTCTTC.

The genes are TRBV7-2 and TRBJ2-1; TRBD2 matches at 7 bases. The V gene's germline CDR1 is SGHTA and CDR2 FQGNSA. V trimming: 5 bases; J trimming: 2 bases; junction bases outside the gene matches: 9. This CDR3 has 16 amino acids. The DNA of the CDR3 is TGTGCCAGCAGCCCCGGGGGGAGGGCTGCCTACAATGAGCAGTTCTTC. It specifies CASSPGGRAAYNEQFF.

The sample holds a few counts of this clone. The chain is built from TRBV5-4 and TRBJ2-7; no clear D gene. The CDR3 runs 17 residues. CDR1 is SGHNT and CDR2 is YYREEE in the germline V gene (reference sequence). Trimming pared 0 bases from V and 4 bases from J, leaving 20 bases between. CDR3 sequence: CASSLVSGLILPYEQYF. CDR3 DNA: TGTGCCAGCAGCTTGGTCTCAGGCCTCATCCTACCTTACGAGCAGTACTTC.

This rearrangement joins TRBV2 to TRBJ2-1, with TRBD2 identical over 7 bases. Germline assignment: CDR1 SNHLY and CDR2 FYNNEI. With V trimmed by 2 bases and J by 4 bases, 5 bases remained unmatched. The CDR3 covers 15 residues. The CDR3 DNA reads TGTGCCAGCAGTGAATTTGGACTAGAGTACAATGAGCAGTTCTTC. It encodes CASSEFGLEYNEQFF.

The chain couples TRBV18 to TRBJ1-1, with TRBD1 identical over 8 bases. The CDR3 spans 15 residues. The V gene's germline CDR1 is KGHSH and CDR2 LQKENI. V lost 10 bases, J lost 5 bases, and 15 bases stayed unmatched. CDR3 DNA: TGTGCCAACCTACAGGGGGGGGGCGGAAGTACTGAAGCTTTCTTT. This codes for CANLQGGGGSTEAFF.

The rearrangement links TRBV27 to TRBJ1-3; D is ambiguous. CDR1 and CDR2 from the germline V gene are MNHEY and SMNVEV (reference sequence). The CDR3 length is 13 residues. Trimming cost V 3 bases and J 2 bases, with 5 bases left between them. CDR3 loop: CASSLVAGNTIYF. In DNA, the CDR3 is TGTGCCAGCAGTTTGGTAGCTGGAAACACCATATATTTT.